This T cell receptor (beta chain) was sequenced during a study of cytomegalovirus exposure and HLA in healthy donors. General observations from the study: The study flagged approximately 180 TCR beta chains as cytomegalovirus-associated. According to reports, the classifier identified cytomegalovirus status with high specificity and sensitivity.

Note on this clone: Its antigen remains unknown.

The CDR3 covers 15 residues. V was clipped by 2 bases and J by 4 bases, with 13 bases between them. The V gene's germline CDR1 is SGHNT and CDR2 YYREEE (reference sequence). Primers for the PCR totalled 60 Vbeta and 13 Jbeta. Method: immunoSEQ multiplex PCR; TCRdb's copy keeps in-frame clones and lacks some. This sample has about 270,000 clones; roughly 70% occur once, and the top ten carry approximately 2.5%. V and J are TRBV5-4 and TRBJ1-3; a weak D match, TRBD1 (6 bases). Sequencing was carried out using PBMCs. The TCR comes from a female donor in good health and CMV-seronegative. Here the CDR3 reads CASSFRAGAGNTIYF. CDR3 in DNA: TGTGCCAGCAGCTTCCGGGCAGGGGCAGGAAACACCATATATTTT.